This T cell receptor (beta chain) was retrieved from a study of blood T cell repertoires in COVID-19. At the level of the study: PBMCs, B-cell-depleted T cells, or T cells provided the cDNA or gDNA that made up the material.

Germline V CDR1 and CDR2: LNHDA, SQIVND (reference sequence). The CDR3 sequence is 15 residues long. V shed 6 bases and J shed 1 base, with 12 bases lying between them. Repertoires were generated with immunoSEQ multiplex PCR, while TCRdb's copy carries only in-frame clones and drops some. The sample records tens of thousands of clones, approximately 90% being singletons. The gene calls are TRBV19 and TRBJ2-2; a weak D match, TRBD2 (6 bases). This sequence originates from a woman in her sixties or seventies with acute or convalescent COVID-19. Sequenced input: peripheral blood. CDR3 amino acids: CASSKLAQNTGELFF. The DNA of the CDR3 is TGTGCCAGTAGCAAACTAGCACAGAACACCGGGGAGCTGTTTTTT. The whole variable domain, filled in from reference TRBV19 and TRBJ2-2, reads DGGITQSPKYLFRKEGQNVTLSCEQNLNHDAMYWYRQDPGQGLRLIYYSQIVNDFQKGDIAEGYSVSREKKESFPLTVTSAQKNPTAFYLCASSKLAQNTGELFFGEGSRLTVL.